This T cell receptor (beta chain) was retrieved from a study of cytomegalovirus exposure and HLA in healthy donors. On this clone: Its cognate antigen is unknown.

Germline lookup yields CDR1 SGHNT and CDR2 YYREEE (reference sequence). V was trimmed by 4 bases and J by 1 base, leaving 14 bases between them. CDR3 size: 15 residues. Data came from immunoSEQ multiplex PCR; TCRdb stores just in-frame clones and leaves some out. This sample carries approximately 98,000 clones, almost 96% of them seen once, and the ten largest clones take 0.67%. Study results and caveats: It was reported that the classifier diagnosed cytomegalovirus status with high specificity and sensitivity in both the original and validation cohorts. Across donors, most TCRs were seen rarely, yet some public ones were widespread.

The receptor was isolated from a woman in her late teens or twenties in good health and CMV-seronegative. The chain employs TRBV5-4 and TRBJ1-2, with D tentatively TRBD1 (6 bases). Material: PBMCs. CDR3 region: CASSGGAAHNYGYTF. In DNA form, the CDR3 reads TGTGCCAGCAGCGGGGGGGCTGCTCATAACTATGGCTACACCTTC.